Listed here are 24 T cell receptor beta chains from one sample, sequenced in a study of shared clonotypes between healthy human individuals. The data were produced by immunoSEQ multiplex PCR, yet TCRdb's version contains in-frame clones alone and is incomplete. The repertoire consists of around 1.5 million clones, with about 98% occurring once and the leading ten covering roughly 0.45%. The sequencing input was naive CD4+ T cells sorted from blood. Subset specified: CD45RA+ positively selected. All receptors derive from a man aged 25 to 45 in good health.

The chain employs TRBV7-9 and TRBJ2-7; 8 bases map to TRBD2. Germline V CDR1 and CDR2: SEHNR, FQNEAQ (reference sequence). Trimming removed 8 bases from V and 2 bases from J; junction bases left unmatched: 5. The CDR3 runs to 13 residues. The CDR3 loop is CASQGTRAYEQYF. The CDR3 nucleotides are TGTGCCAGCCAGGGGACTAGGGCCTACGAGCAGTACTTC.

The J gene is TRBJ2-7, the V gene TRBV6-6; D possibly corresponds to TRBD2 (6 bases). The CDR3 covers 14 residues. Trimming left V 7 bases short and J 1 base short, with 14 bases between. CDR1 is MNHNY, CDR2 SVGAGI, per germline (reference sequence). The CDR3 coding sequence is TGTGCCAGCACTGGAGGGATAGCGTCCTACGAGCAGTACTTC. It yields the protein CASTGGIASYEQYF.

The chain employs TRBV28 and TRBJ2-2, with TRBD2 matching 7 bases. The germline CDR1 and CDR2 sequences are MDHEN and SYDVKM. The CDR3 contains 14 residues. Trimming cost V 6 bases and J 5 bases; bases outside gene matches: 6. In DNA form, the CDR3 reads TGTGCCAGCAGAACGGGACTATTAACCGGGGAGCTGTTTTTT. Translated, it gives CASRTGLLTGELFF.

The rearrangement uses TRBV27 and TRBJ2-1; TRBD2 matches 7 bases. The CDR3 has 18 residues. CDR1 is MNHEY and CDR2 is SMNVEV in the germline V gene (reference sequence). J was trimmed by 0 bases and V by 2 bases; bases with no gene match: 10. Here the CDR3 reads CASSLMWERGSSYNEQFF. As DNA, the CDR3 is TGTGCCAGCAGTTTAATGTGGGAGCGGGGTAGCTCCTACAATGAGCAGTTCTTC.

Concerning this clone: At the DNA level, this CDR3 is encoded by other sequences in the same sample as well. The chain uses TRBV18 and TRBJ2-3; 8 nucleotides match TRBD2. Per germline, CDR1 KGHSH and CDR2 LQKENI. The CDR3 runs 16 residues. V dropped 6 bases and J dropped 0; count of bases not matched to a gene: 8. The CDR3 DNA sequence: TGTGCCAGCTCCCCTCTTAGCGGGACTAGCACAGATACGCAGTATTTT. Its protein product is CASSPLSGTSTDTQYF.

Written as DNA, the CDR3 is TGTGCCAGCACCAAGGGGTTAGCGGGAGGTGCCAAAAACATTCAGTACTTC. Protein sequence: CASTKGLAGGAKNIQYF. J is TRBJ2-4 and V is TRBV9; 10 bases fit TRBD2. The CDR3 is made up of 17 amino acids. J lost 1 base, V lost 6 bases, and 10 bases had no gene match. The germline V gene has CDR1 SGDLS and CDR2 YYNGEE.

This chain links TRBV29-1 with TRBJ1-1; weak D call: TRBD1 (6 bases). Trimming took off 7 bases at V and 4 bases at J, with 22 bases between the two ends. CDR1 and CDR2 (germline): SQVTM, ANQGSEA. The CDR3 extends over 15 amino acids. In DNA form, the CDR3 reads TGCAGCGCAAAGGTTTGGGGGGCGAGCGGCACTGAAGCTTTCTTT. Translated, it gives CSAKVWGASGTEAFF.

This chain uses TRBV6-1 with TRBJ2-7; D unresolved. This CDR3 is 15 amino acids long. Germline CDR1 and CDR2: MNHNS and SASEGT. Trimming shortened V by 0 bases and J by 0 bases, and 9 bases separated the two germline ends. The CDR3 here is CASSEARHGSYEQYF. CDR3 DNA: TGTGCCAGCAGTGAAGCGAGGCACGGCTCCTACGAGCAGTACTTC.

The chain uses TRBV7-2 and TRBJ1-2; possible D gene TRBD1, 6 bases. The germline gives CDR1 SGHTA, CDR2 FQGNSA. This CDR3 is 16 amino acids long. V was pared by 2 bases and J by 8 bases, with 21 bases between. As DNA, the CDR3 is TGTGCCAGCAGCTTACGCGATGGGGTACAGGGCCGCGGCTACACCTTC. It yields the protein CASSLRDGVQGRGYTF. Drawing the rest from reference TRBV7-2 and TRBJ1-2, the complete variable domain is GAGVSQSPSNKVTEKGKDVELRCDPISGHTALYWYRQSLGQGLEFLIYFQGNSAPDKSGLPSDRFSAERTGGSVSTLTIQRTQQEDSAVYLCASSLRDGVQGRGYTFGSGTRLTVV.

The chain joins TRBV2 to TRBJ2-5, with D possibly matching TRBD1 (5 bases). The CDR3 spans 13 residues. Trimming cost V 4 bases and J 1 base, with 7 bases left between them. CDR1 is SNHLY, CDR2 FYNNEI, per germline. CDR3: CASSGQTQETQYF. The CDR3 DNA reads TGTGCCAGCAGTGGACAGACCCAAGAGACCCAGTACTTC.

CDR3 coding DNA: TGTGCCAGCAGTAGACAGACAGGGGTAGGTACTGAAGCTTTCTTT. It encodes CASSRQTGVGTEAFF. This chain joins TRBV27 and TRBJ1-1; TRBD1 agrees at 8 bases. The CDR3 runs 15 residues. The germline V gene has CDR1 MNHEY and CDR2 SMNVEV (reference sequence). After removal of 5 bases from V and 5 bases from J, the junction contained 10 bases not matched to a gene.

This clone has only one observation. This chain uses TRBV25-1 with TRBJ2-1; D is ambiguous. Trimming removed 11 bases from V and 10 bases from J, with 18 bases in between. The CDR3 has 12 residues. Per the germline V gene, CDR1 is MGHDK and CDR2 is SYGVNS. The CDR3 protein is CASPSSRPEQFF. In DNA form, the CDR3 reads TGTGCCTCCCCCTCGAGTAGGCCGGAGCAGTTCTTC.

V gene TRBV5-1 combines with J gene TRBJ2-1; D uncertain. Germline CDR1 SGHRS, CDR2 YFSETQ. The CDR3 spans 14 residues. V was shortened by 1 base and J by 2 bases, with 7 bases between the two germline ends. Here the CDR3 reads CASSLRTPYNEQFF. CDR3 coding DNA: TGCGCCAGCAGCTTGCGGACCCCCTACAATGAGCAGTTCTTC.

The chain couples TRBV19 to TRBJ2-7; TRBD1 aligns across 7 bases. The CDR3 covers 14 residues. Germline CDR1 is LNHDA and CDR2 is SQIVND (reference sequence). Unmatched junction bases numbered 7, after V lost 6 bases and J lost 2 bases. The CDR3 reads CASSQGQATYEQYF. CDR3 DNA sequence: TGTGCCAGTAGCCAAGGACAGGCCACCTACGAGCAGTACTTC. Full variable domain (remainder filled in from reference TRBV19 and TRBJ2-7): DGGITQSPKYLFRKEGQNVTLSCEQNLNHDAMYWYRQDPGQGLRLIYYSQIVNDFQKGDIAEGYSVSREKKESFPLTVTSAQKNPTAFYLCASSQGQATYEQYFGPGTRLTVT.

This sequence joins TRBV27 and TRBJ2-1, with 7 nucleotides matching TRBD2. The CDR3 is 16 residues long. Germline V gene sequence: CDR1 MNHEY, CDR2 SMNVEV (reference sequence). The trim removed 10 bases at V and 9 bases at J, leaving 21 bases unmatched. The CDR3 nucleotides read TGTGCCACCAACCGGTTAGGGGCGGGAGACAATGGTGAGCAGTTCTTC. It translates to CATNRLGAGDNGEQFF.

CDR3 region: CASSYLHPLFGTGVYEQYF. The CDR3, as DNA: TGTGCCAGCAGTTACCTTCACCCTCTGTTCGGGACAGGGGTTTACGAGCAGTACTTC. V and J are TRBV27 and TRBJ2-7; 10 bases are a match to TRBD1. J was trimmed by 4 bases and V by 4 bases; bases with no gene match: 19. Germline CDR1 is MNHEY and CDR2 is SMNVEV (reference sequence). This CDR3 is 19 amino acids long.

This clone has just one count. The chain links TRBV19 to TRBJ2-7; no clear D gene. Germline lookup yields CDR1 LNHDA and CDR2 SQIVND (reference sequence). V gave up 2 bases and J gave up 3 bases, with 14 bases separating them. The CDR3 loop spans 15 amino acids. The CDR3 sequence is CASSIPGRAHYEQYF. The CDR3 DNA follows: TGTGCCAGTAGTATACCTGGCAGAGCGCACTACGAGCAGTACTTC.

The CDR3 bases are TGCAGCGTTGCCCGGAACAGGGGACACTACGAGCAGTACTTC. Translating gives CSVARNRGHYEQYF. This rearrangement joins TRBV29-1 to TRBJ2-7; TRBD1 aligns across 7 bases. CDR1 is SQVTM, CDR2 ANQGSEA, per germline. This CDR3 spans 14 amino acids. V gave up 4 bases and J gave up 3 bases; unmatched junction bases: 9.

The chain has TRBV5-8 and TRBJ2-1; weak D call: TRBD2 (6 bases). The V end was cut by 5 bases, the J end by 8 bases, with 20 bases between. Germline V CDR1 and CDR2: SGHTS, YDEGEE. The CDR3 extends over 15 amino acids. The CDR3 DNA sequence: TGTGCCAGCAGGTCAATCGGGAGTACAAGGGATGAGCAGTTCTTC. Amino acid sequence: CASRSIGSTRDEQFF.

The J gene is TRBJ1-4, the V gene TRBV2; D gene unclear. In germline, CDR1 is SNHLY, CDR2 FYNNEI. This CDR3 has 14 amino acids. Trimming removed 11 bases at V and 0 bases at J, with 13 bases between. The CDR3 region is CAFRTLATNEKLFF. CDR3 nucleotide sequence: TGTGCCTTCCGGACTCTGGCAACTAATGAAAAACTGTTTTTT.

The rearrangement joins TRBV6-1 to TRBJ1-1, with a tentative D call TRBD1 (5 bases). In germline, CDR1 is MNHNS, CDR2 SASEGT. The ends were cut back, 6 bases at V and 1 base at J, with 9 bases in the middle. The CDR3 covers 13 residues. The CDR3 DNA reads TGTGCCAGCAGGGGACCCCGGAACACTGAAGCTTTCTTT. It is translated as CASRGPRNTEAFF.

J is TRBJ2-1 and V is TRBV5-5, with 8 positions matching TRBD1. This CDR3 region has 15 residues. Per the germline V gene, CDR1 is SGHKS and CDR2 is YYEKEE (reference sequence). V was clipped by 3 bases and J by 5 bases; unmatched bases: 7. CDR3 in amino acids: CASSSPRDRHNEQFF. DNA of the CDR3: TGTGCCAGCAGCTCCCCCCGGGACAGGCACAATGAGCAGTTCTTC.

The V and J genes are TRBV1 and TRBJ2-3; whether TRBD2, the table's D call, matches the DNA was not checked. TRBV1 is assigned pseudogene status. CDR3 length equals 19 residues. The chain's CDR3 is CTSSPNKVRRSPSTDTQYF. CDR3 nucleotide sequence: TGCACCAGCAGCCCCAATAAAGTGCGGCGGAGCCCTAGCACAGATACGCAGTATTTT.

This sequence joins TRBV2 and TRBJ2-2; 7 positions agree with TRBD2. The germline V gene encodes CDR1 SNHLY and CDR2 FYNNEI. The junction had 7 bases not matched to a gene; V was cut back by 2 bases and J by 7 bases. The CDR3 is 15 residues long. CDR3 loop: CASSENGRAIGELFF. In nucleotides, the CDR3 is TGTGCCAGCAGTGAAAATGGGAGGGCCATCGGGGAGCTGTTTTTT.